This T cell receptor (beta chain) was identified in a study of identical twins. MiXCR was run by TCRdb on the 5' RACE reads, yielding one entry per CDR3 protein. The sample includes 700,000 or so distinct CDR3 sequences, 21% of them seen just once. CDR3 length: 15 residues. The germline V and J ends were trimmed by 6 bases and 2 bases, with 16 bases remaining between them. Germline CDR1 and CDR2: ENHRY and SYGVKD. General study findings and limits: Invariant MAIT and iNKT cells are populations that could partly confound zero-insertion analyses.

This clonotype has a count of ten or more. Its antigen is undetermined. A further study also used this sample, focusing on T cells expressing NK-cell markers. From that second work: Sorting was restricted to alpha-beta TCR T cells by an anti-gamma-delta TCR antibody in several experiments.

The chain is built from TRBV10-3 and TRBJ1-2, with D unresolved. This TCR came from a woman aged 18-30 years in good health. The sequencing sample was made of PBMCs. The CDR3, as DNA: TGTGCCATCAGACCTACGTCCCAAGCCAACTATGGCTACACCTTC. Its protein product is CAIRPTSQANYGYTF.